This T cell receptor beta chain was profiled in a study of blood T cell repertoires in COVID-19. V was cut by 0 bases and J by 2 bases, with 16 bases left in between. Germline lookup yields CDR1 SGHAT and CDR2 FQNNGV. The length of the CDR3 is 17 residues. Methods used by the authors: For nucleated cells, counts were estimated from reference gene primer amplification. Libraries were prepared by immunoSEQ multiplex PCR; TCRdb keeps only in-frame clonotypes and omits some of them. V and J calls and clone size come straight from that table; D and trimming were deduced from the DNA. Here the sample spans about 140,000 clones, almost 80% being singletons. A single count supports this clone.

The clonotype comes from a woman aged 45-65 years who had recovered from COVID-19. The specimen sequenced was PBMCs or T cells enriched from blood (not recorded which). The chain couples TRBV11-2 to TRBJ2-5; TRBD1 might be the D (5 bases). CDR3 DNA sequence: TGTGCCAGCAGCTTAGACGTAGACAGCCTAAGTCAAGAGACCCAGTACTTC. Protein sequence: CASSLDVDSLSQETQYF.